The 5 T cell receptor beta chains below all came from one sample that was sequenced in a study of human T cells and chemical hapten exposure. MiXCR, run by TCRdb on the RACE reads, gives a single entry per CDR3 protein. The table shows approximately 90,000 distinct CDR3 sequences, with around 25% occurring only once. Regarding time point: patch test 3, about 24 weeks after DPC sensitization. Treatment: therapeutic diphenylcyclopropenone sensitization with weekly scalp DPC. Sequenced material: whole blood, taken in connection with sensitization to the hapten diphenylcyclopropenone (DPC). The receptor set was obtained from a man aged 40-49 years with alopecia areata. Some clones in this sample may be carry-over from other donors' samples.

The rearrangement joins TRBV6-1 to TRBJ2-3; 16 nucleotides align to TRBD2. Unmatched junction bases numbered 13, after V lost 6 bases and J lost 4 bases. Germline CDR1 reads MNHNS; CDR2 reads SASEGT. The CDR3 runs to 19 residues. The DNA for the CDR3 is TGTGCCAGCAGCCCTAGCGGGACTAGCGGGAGGGCCGCCCCAGATACGCAGTATTTT. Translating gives CASSPSGTSGRAAPDTQYF.

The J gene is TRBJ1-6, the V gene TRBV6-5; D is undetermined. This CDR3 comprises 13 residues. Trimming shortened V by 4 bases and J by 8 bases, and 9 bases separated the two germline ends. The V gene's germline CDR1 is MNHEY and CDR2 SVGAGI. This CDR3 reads CASSSGSYSPLHF. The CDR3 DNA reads TGTGCCAGCAGTTCGGGGAGTTATTCACCCCTCCACTTT.

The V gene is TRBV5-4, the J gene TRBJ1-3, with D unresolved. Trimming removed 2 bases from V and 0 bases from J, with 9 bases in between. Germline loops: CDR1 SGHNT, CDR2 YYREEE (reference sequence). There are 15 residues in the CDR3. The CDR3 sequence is CASSFGGNSGNTIYF. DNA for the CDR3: TGTGCCAGCAGCTTTGGAGGGAACTCTGGAAACACCATATATTTT.

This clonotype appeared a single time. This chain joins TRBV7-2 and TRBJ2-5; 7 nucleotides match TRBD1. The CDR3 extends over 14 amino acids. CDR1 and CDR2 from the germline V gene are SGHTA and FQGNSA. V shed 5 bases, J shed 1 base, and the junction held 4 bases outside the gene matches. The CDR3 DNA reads TGTGCCAGCAGCACCGGGACAGCCCAAGAGACCCAGTACTTC. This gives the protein CASSTGTAQETQYF. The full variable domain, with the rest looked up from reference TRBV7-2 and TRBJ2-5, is GAGVSQSPSNKVTEKGKDVELRCDPISGHTALYWYRQSLGQGLEFLIYFQGNSAPDKSGLPSDRFSAERTGGSVSTLTIQRTQQEDSAVYLCASSTGTAQETQYFGPGTRLLVL.

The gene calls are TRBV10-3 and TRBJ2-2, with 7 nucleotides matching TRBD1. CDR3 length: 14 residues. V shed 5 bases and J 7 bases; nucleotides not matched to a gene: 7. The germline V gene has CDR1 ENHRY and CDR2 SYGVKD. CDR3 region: CAISTQQGSGELFF. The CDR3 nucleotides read TGTGCCATCAGTACCCAACAGGGGAGCGGGGAGCTGTTTTTT.